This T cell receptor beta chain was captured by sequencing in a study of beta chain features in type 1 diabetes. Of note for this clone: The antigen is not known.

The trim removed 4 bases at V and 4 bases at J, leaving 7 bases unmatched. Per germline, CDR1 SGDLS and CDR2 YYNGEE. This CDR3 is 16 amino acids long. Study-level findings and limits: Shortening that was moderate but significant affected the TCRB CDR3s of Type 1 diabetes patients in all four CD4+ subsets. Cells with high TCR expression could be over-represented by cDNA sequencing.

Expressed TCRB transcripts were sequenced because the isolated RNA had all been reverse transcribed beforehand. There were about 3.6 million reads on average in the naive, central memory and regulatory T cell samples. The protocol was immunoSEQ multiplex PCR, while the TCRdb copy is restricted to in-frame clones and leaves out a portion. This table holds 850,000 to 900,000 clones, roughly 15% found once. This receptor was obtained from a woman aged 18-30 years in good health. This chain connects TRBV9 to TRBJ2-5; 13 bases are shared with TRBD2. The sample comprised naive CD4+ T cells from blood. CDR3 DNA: TGTGCCAGCAGCAAAGGGACTAGCGGGACTCTAGAGACCCAGTACTTC. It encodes CASSKGTSGTLETQYF.